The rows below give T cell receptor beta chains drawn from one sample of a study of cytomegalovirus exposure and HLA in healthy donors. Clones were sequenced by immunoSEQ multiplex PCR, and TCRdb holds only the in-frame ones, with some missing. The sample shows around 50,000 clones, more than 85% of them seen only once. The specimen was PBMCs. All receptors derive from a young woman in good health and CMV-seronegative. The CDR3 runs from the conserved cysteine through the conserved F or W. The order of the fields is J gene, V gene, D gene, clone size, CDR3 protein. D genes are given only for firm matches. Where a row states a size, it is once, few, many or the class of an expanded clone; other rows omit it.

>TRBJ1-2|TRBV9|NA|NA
CASSSREVTNYGYTF
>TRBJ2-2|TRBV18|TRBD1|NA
CASSPLTGGAPGGELFF
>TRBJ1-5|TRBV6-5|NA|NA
CASSPQWNQPQHF
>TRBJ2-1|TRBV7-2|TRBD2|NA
CASSPTRLAGGLEQFF
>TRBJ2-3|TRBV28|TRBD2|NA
CASSSGRATDTQYF
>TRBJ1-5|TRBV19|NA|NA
CASSILGSDQPQHF
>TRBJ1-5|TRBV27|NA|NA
CASSFWTEPNQPQHF
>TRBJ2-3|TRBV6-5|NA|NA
CASTRGDTQYF
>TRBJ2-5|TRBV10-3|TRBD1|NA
CAIRPGQGRETQYF
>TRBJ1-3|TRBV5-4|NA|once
CASSTGTRGNTIYF
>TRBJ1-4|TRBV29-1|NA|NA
CSVDGGWGQNEKLFF
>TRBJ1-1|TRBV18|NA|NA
CASSPFGLMNTEAFF
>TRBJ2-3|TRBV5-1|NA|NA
CASSLGQGSGSSTDTQYF
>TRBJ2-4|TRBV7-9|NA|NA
CAVPTKNIQYF
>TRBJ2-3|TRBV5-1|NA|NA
CASRPLIVGTDTQYF
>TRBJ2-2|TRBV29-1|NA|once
CSVASSATGYTGELFF
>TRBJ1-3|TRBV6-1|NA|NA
CASSEETASGNTIYF
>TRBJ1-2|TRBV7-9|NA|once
CASSLAGQGSYGYTF
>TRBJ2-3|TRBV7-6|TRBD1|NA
CASSLGTGAASADTQYF
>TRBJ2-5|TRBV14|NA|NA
CASSLDFQETQYF
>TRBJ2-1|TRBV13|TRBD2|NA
CASSGAGVLEQFF
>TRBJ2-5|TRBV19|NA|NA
CASSIVGGETQYF
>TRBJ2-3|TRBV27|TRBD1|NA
CASSLSPRQGLSTDTQYF
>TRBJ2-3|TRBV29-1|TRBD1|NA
CSVAPGQTTDTQYF
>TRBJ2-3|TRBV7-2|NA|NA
CASSFRAGTDTQYF
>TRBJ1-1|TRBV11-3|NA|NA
CASSYSTAMNTEAFF
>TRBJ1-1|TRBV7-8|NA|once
CASSAKGVNTEAFF
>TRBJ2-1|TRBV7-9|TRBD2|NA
CASGASGRSYNEQFF
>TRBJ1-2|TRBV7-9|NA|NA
CASSFNGGLLYGYTF
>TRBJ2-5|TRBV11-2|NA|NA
CASSLGHAGSQETQYF
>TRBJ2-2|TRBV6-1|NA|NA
CAGRANTGELFF
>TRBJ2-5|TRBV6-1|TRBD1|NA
CASSELTGGGETQYF